What follows are 21 T cell receptor beta chains derived from one specimen sequenced in a study of early T cells in non-severe SARS-CoV-2 infection. TCRdb ran MiXCR on the 5' RACE reads and lists one entry per CDR3 protein. The sample yields some 50,000 distinct CDR3 sequences, over 5% seen once. The sample in question was whole blood, obtained at baseline. The receptors were gathered from an adult who was a healthcare worker with PCR-confirmed SARS-CoV-2 infection or an uninfected control (not recorded which).

This clonotype has more than one count but fewer than ten. The chain recombines TRBV7-9 with TRBJ1-1; D not certain. Germline assignment: CDR1 SEHNR and CDR2 FQNEAQ (reference sequence). With 1 base removed from V and 5 bases from J, the gap between germline ends came to 8 bases. This CDR3 has 13 amino acids. The CDR3 sequence: CASSLEGETEAFF. The CDR3 coding sequence is TGTGCCAGCAGCTTAGAGGGAGAAACTGAAGCTTTCTTT.

This clonotype appeared many times. The chain is built from TRBV5-1 and TRBJ2-7; D might be TRBD2 (6 bases). The CDR3 has 15 residues. CDR1 SGHRS and CDR2 YFSETQ come from the germline V gene. V lost 4 bases and J 3 bases, leaving 17 bases between the germline ends. This CDR3 is CASSTTPGVNYEQYF. The CDR3 nucleotides read TGCGCCAGCAGCACGACTCCGGGGGTAAACTACGAGCAGTACTTC.

V usage is TRBV13 and J usage is TRBJ1-2; D is unclear. The CDR3 is 12 residues long. The germline gives CDR1 PRHDT, CDR2 FYEKMQ (reference sequence). The V gene lost 3 bases and the J gene lost 7 bases, with 9 bases spanning the gap. CDR3 amino acids: CASSFAETGYTF. DNA for the CDR3: TGTGCCAGCAGCTTCGCGGAGACTGGCTACACCTTC. Variable domain in full (rest from reference TRBV13 and TRBJ1-2): AAGVIQSPRHLIKEKRETATLKCYPIPRHDTVYWYQQGPGQDPQFLISFYEKMQSDKGSIPDRFSAQQFSDYHSELNMSSLELGDSALYFCASSFAETGYTFGSGTRLTVV.

There are many counts of this clonotype. This chain uses TRBV28 with TRBJ2-5, with 8 bases identical to TRBD1. The CDR3 totals 14 residues. V gave up 3 bases and J gave up 2 bases; unmatched junction bases: 2. Germline V CDR1 and CDR2: MDHEN, SYDVKM. This chain's CDR3 is CASSFGQGQETQYF. CDR3 DNA: TGTGCCAGCAGTTTTGGACAGGGTCAAGAGACCCAGTACTTC.

This clonotype was seen at least ten times. V usage is TRBV14 and J usage is TRBJ2-5; D is perhaps TRBD1 or TRBD2 (5 bases each). The CDR3 has 12 residues. With 8 bases removed from V and 1 base from J, the gap between germline ends came to 8 bases. The germline V gene has CDR1 SGHDN and CDR2 FVKESK. The CDR3 region has the DNA TGTGCCAGCGGGACGACCCAAGAGACCCAGTACTTC. This sequence encodes CASGTTQETQYF.

This clonotype has at least ten counts. This chain connects TRBV12-3 or TRBV12-4 to TRBJ2-7, with 7 bases that match TRBD1. The CDR3 has 13 residues. The J segment lost 6 bases and the V segment lost 5 bases, leaving 7 bases of the junction unmatched. Written as DNA, the CDR3 is TGTGCCAGCAGTATTACAGGGGTGGGCGAGCAGTACTTC. This translates into CASSITGVGEQYF.

About this clonotype itself: A much more abundant neighbour one base away suggests this may be a read error. The rearrangement links TRBV18 to TRBJ1-6, with D hard to call. CDR3 length: 14 amino acids. Trimming removed 3 bases from V and 5 bases from J, with 8 bases in between. Germline loops: CDR1 KGHSH, CDR2 LQKENI. CDR3 loop: CASSPSEHNSPLHF. CDR3 DNA: TGTGCCAGCTCACCCAGTGAGCATAATTCACCCCTCCACTTT.

This clonotype was recorded many times. The rearrangement joins TRBV20-1 to TRBJ2-3; TRBD2 matches at 9 bases. Trimming cost V 0 bases and J 4 bases; bases outside gene matches: 8. In germline, CDR1 is DFQATT, CDR2 SNEGSKA (reference sequence). There are 16 residues in the CDR3. The CDR3, as DNA: TGCAGTGCTAGAGATCGGGGCGGGAGGGCGGCAGATACGCAGTATTTT. Residues: CSARDRGGRAADTQYF.

This clonotype came up many times. This sequence joins TRBV29-1 and TRBJ1-1; no clear D gene. This CDR3 has 11 residues. Trimming cost V 7 bases and J 8 bases, with 14 bases left between them. In germline, CDR1 is SQVTM, CDR2 ANQGSEA. CDR3 sequence reads: CSGLGQAEAFF. The DNA for the CDR3 is TGCAGCGGATTGGGCCAGGCAGAAGCTTTCTTT.

This clonotype was recorded many times. The chain has TRBV6-1 and TRBJ2-5; D unclear. The germline V and J ends were trimmed by 6 bases and 0 bases, with 11 bases remaining between them. Germline values: CDR1 MNHNS, CDR2 SASEGT. The CDR3 covers 14 residues. The CDR3 protein is CASSSEMYQETQYF. CDR3 bases: TGTGCCAGCAGCTCCGAAATGTACCAAGAGACCCAGTACTTC.

This clonotype occurred many times. This rearrangement joins TRBV10-1 to TRBJ2-1, with D possibly being TRBD2 (5 bases). The CDR3 totals 18 residues. V gave up 1 base and J gave up 0 bases, with 16 bases separating them. The V gene's germline CDR1 is WNHNN and CDR2 SYGVQD (reference sequence). CDR3 region: CASSEFSPTTSSYNEQFF. The CDR3 DNA reads TGCGCCAGCAGTGAGTTCTCCCCGACTACCAGCTCCTACAATGAGCAGTTCTTC.

The table lists this clonotype with a few counts. The rearrangement links TRBV28 to TRBJ2-3; tentative D call: TRBD1 (6 bases). Germline CDR1 reads MDHEN; CDR2 reads SYDVKM. The CDR3 extends over 16 amino acids. Deletions cut 5 bases from V and 5 bases from J, with 20 bases between. The CDR3 sequence: CASSLRMGQYEDTQYF. CDR3 DNA: TGTGCCAGCAGTCTCCGGATGGGACAATATGAAGATACGCAGTATTTT.

This clonotype has a count of ten or more. This chain uses TRBV5-1 with TRBJ2-1, with D hard to call. Germline V gene lookup returns CDR1 SGHRS and CDR2 YFSETQ. There are 14 residues in the CDR3. V gave up 7 bases and J gave up 0 bases, with 11 bases separating them. CDR3 protein: CASGPWGSYNEQFF. CDR3 bases: TGCGCCAGCGGCCCCTGGGGCTCCTACAATGAGCAGTTCTTC.

This clonotype was seen a few times. This chain uses TRBV6-6 with TRBJ2-7, with 8 bases lining up with TRBD2. Per the germline V gene, CDR1 is MNHNY and CDR2 is SVGAGI (reference sequence). The CDR3 extends over 12 amino acids. V was clipped by 10 bases and J by 2 bases; unmatched bases: 4. The chain's CDR3 is CAITGGPYEQYF. CDR3 nucleotide sequence: TGTGCCATAACGGGAGGGCCCTACGAGCAGTACTTC.

This clonotype was observed at least ten times. The chain carries TRBV19 and TRBJ2-3; TRBD2 matches 9 bases. Germline assignment: CDR1 LNHDA and CDR2 SQIVND (reference sequence). Germline trimming cut 3 bases from V and 2 bases from J; bases unmatched to any gene: 6. CDR3 length: 16 amino acids. CDR3 in DNA: TGTGCCAGTAGTATCACCGGACTAGCGATCACAGATACGCAGTATTTT. As protein: CASSITGLAITDTQYF.

This clonotype has a count of ten or more. The rearrangement uses TRBV28 and TRBJ1-2; TRBD1 is a possible D gene (6 bases). The V gene's germline CDR1 is MDHEN and CDR2 SYDVKM. This CDR3 has 13 amino acids. Deletions cut 2 bases from V and 5 bases from J, with 9 bases between. The CDR3 DNA sequence: TGTGCCAGCAGTTTAGGACAGCGTTATGGCTACACCTTC. Translated: CASSLGQRYGYTF.

The rearrangement joins TRBV29-1 to TRBJ2-3; 7 nucleotides match TRBD2. The CDR3 is 16 amino acids. The J segment lost 1 base and the V segment lost 2 bases, leaving 9 bases of the junction unmatched. Germline V gives CDR1 SQVTM, CDR2 ANQGSEA. The CDR3 loop reads CSVESREEPGTDTQYF. The CDR3 nucleotides read TGCAGCGTTGAAAGTCGGGAGGAGCCCGGCACAGATACGCAGTATTTT.

This clonotype was observed a handful of times. The CDR3 region has the DNA TGCGCCAGCAGCAAATTCTCGGACAGGGGGACGAACACTGAAGCTTTCTTT. Translated: CASSKFSDRGTNTEAFF. This sequence joins TRBV5-1 and TRBJ1-1; 10 nucleotides agree with TRBD1. The junction had 10 bases not matched to a gene; V was cut back by 4 bases and J by 1 base. Germline CDR1 SGHRS, CDR2 YFSETQ. This CDR3 has 17 amino acids.

This clonotype was detected ten times or more. The chain carries TRBV28 and TRBJ2-7; 16 bases fit TRBD2. V was pared by 3 bases and J by 6 bases, with 11 bases of the junction left unmatched. The CDR3 has 18 amino acids. Germline V gene sequence: CDR1 MDHEN, CDR2 SYDVKM. CDR3 in amino acids: CASSFDGTSGRALSEQYF. In DNA, the CDR3 is TGTGCCAGCAGTTTTGATGGGACTAGCGGGAGGGCCTTATCCGAGCAGTACTTC.

This clonotype has a count of ten or more. V gene TRBV11-2 combines with J gene TRBJ2-7, with a possible D match to TRBD1 (6 bases). The CDR3 runs 15 residues. V was clipped by 1 base and J by 4 bases, with 14 bases between them. CDR1 SGHAT and CDR2 FQNNGV come from the germline V gene. The CDR3 sequence is CASSLAPGDTYEQYF. CDR3 sequence (DNA): TGTGCCAGCAGCTTAGCCCCAGGGGACACTTACGAGCAGTACTTC.

There are many counts of this clonotype. The chain employs TRBV28 and TRBJ2-1; 11 bases match TRBD2. There are 17 residues in the CDR3. J lost 9 bases, V lost 7 bases, and 17 bases had no gene match. Per the germline V gene, CDR1 is MDHEN and CDR2 is SYDVKM. This CDR3 reads CASTSFVSGRAYPEQFF. DNA of the CDR3: TGTGCCAGCACCAGTTTCGTTAGCGGGAGGGCCTATCCTGAGCAGTTCTTC.